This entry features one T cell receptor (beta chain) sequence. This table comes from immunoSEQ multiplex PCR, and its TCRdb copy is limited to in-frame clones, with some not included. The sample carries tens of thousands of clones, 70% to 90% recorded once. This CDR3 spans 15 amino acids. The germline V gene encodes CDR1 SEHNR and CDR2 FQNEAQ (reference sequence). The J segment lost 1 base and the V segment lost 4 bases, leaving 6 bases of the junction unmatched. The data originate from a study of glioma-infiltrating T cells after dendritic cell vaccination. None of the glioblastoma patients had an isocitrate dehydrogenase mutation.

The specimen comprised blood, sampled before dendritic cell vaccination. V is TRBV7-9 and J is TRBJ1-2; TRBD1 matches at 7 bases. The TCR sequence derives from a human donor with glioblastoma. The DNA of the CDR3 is TGTGCCAGCAGCTCCGGGACAGATTTTAACTATGGCTACACCTTC. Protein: CASSSGTDFNYGYTF.